A single sample gave rise to the 4 T cell receptor beta chains below, sequenced in a study of shared clonotypes between healthy human individuals. The table came from immunoSEQ multiplex PCR; TCRdb's copy has only in-frame clones and leaves some out. The sample lists some 690,000 clones; around 90% were seen once. Sample: memory CD8+ T cells from PBMCs. The sample's subset: CD45RO+ cells pooled with CCR7-negative TemRA cells. These TCRs come from a man aged 18 to 30 in good health. Some clones in this sample may be carry-over from other donors' samples.

This chain connects TRBV5-1 to TRBJ2-7; 7 nucleotides match TRBD2. Unmatched junction bases numbered 5, after V lost 4 bases and J lost 4 bases. The CDR3 spans 13 residues. CDR1 and CDR2 from the germline V gene are SGHRS and YFSETQ. The CDR3 DNA reads TGCGCCAGCAGCCCGGGAGGTCCATACGAGCAGTACTTC. It yields the protein CASSPGGPYEQYF.

V and J are TRBV28 and TRBJ2-7, with a weak D call TRBD2 (5 bases). This CDR3 is built from 14 residues. The V end was cut by 7 bases, the J end by 2 bases, with 15 bases between. Germline lookup yields CDR1 MDHEN and CDR2 SYDVKM. CDR3 protein: CASTSGILTYEQYF. The CDR3 region has the DNA TGTGCCAGCACCTCCGGGATTTTAACCTACGAGCAGTACTTC.

The chain couples TRBV4-1 to TRBJ2-3; 7 bases are shared with TRBD1. The ends lost 4 bases at V and 6 bases at J; junction bases unmatched: 16. The CDR3 covers 17 residues. Germline CDR1 reads MGHRA; CDR2 reads YSYEKL. CDR3 loop: CASSRLEDRPRRDTQYF. CDR3 bases: TGCGCCAGCAGCCGACTCGAGGACAGGCCGAGGCGGGATACGCAGTATTTT.

The chain joins TRBV7-8 to TRBJ1-2; 10 bases agree with TRBD1. Germline CDR1 reads SGHVS; CDR2 reads FQNEAQ. The CDR3 loop spans 19 amino acids. J was trimmed by 2 bases and V by 5 bases; bases with no gene match: 17. This CDR3 is CASSDPPTKGQGTNYGYTF. The CDR3, as DNA: TGTGCCAGCAGCGATCCCCCAACAAAGGGACAGGGGACCAACTATGGCTACACCTTC.